The present TCR beta chain was sequenced within a study of T cell responses to AZD1222 COVID-19 vaccine. Study overall: Pooled samples include second doses given at about 4 or 12 weeks.

V was pared by 0 bases and J by 5 bases, with 4 bases of the junction left unmatched. This CDR3 is built from 16 residues. CDR1 SGHRS and CDR2 YFSETQ come from the germline V gene. Notes on the study in general: The reported proportion of spike-specific TCRs targeting unmutated variant regions was nearly half. No repertoire was sampled before or during the peak T cell response, only after it.

Concerning this clone: Its cognate antigen is unknown.

Sequenced by immunoSEQ multiplex PCR; TCRdb stores in-frame clones only, minus some. This table holds about 120,000 clones, 70% to 85% found once. The TCR sequence derives from an adult in good health. The sequencing used peripheral blood, collected on day 0 of AZD1222 vaccination. The gene calls are TRBV5-1 and TRBJ2-5; the match to TRBD2 covers 13 bases. Here the CDR3 DNA reads TGCGCCAGCAGCTTGGGACTAGCGGGGGGCCGGGAGACCCAGTACTTC. It specifies CASSLGLAGGRETQYF.